The entry that follows covers one TCR beta chain sequence. The data stem from a study of cytomegalovirus exposure and HLA in healthy donors. This PCR relied on a set of 60 Vbeta primers and 13 Jbeta primers. Clones were sequenced by immunoSEQ multiplex PCR, and TCRdb holds only the in-frame ones, with some missing. The sample has approximately 150,000 clones; more than 60% are singletons. V lost 5 bases to trimming and J lost 7 bases, with 14 bases between them. This CDR3 spans 13 amino acids. Per germline, CDR1 SGHTA and CDR2 FQGTGA. Sequenced material: PBMCs. V is TRBV7-3 and J is TRBJ2-5, with D possibly matching TRBD1 (6 bases). This receptor was taken from a young man in good health and CMV-seropositive. The CDR3 nucleotides read TGTGCCAGCAGCAATACTGGGGGCGGGACCCAGTACTTC. Protein: CASSNTGGGTQYF.